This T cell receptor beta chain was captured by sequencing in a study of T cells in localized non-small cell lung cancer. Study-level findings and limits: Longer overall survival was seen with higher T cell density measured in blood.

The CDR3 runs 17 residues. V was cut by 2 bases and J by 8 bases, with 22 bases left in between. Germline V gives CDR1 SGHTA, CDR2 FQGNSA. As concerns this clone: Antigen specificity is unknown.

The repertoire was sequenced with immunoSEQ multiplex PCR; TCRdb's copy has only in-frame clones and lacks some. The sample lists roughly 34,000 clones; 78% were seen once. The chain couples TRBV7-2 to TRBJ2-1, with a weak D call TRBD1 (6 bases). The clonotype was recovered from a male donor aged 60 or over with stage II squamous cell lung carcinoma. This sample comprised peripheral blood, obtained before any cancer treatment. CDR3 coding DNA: TGTGCCAGCAGCTTAAGGAGAGCTGGGCAGGGGCTCGATGAGCAGTTCTTC. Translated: CASSLRRAGQGLDEQFF.